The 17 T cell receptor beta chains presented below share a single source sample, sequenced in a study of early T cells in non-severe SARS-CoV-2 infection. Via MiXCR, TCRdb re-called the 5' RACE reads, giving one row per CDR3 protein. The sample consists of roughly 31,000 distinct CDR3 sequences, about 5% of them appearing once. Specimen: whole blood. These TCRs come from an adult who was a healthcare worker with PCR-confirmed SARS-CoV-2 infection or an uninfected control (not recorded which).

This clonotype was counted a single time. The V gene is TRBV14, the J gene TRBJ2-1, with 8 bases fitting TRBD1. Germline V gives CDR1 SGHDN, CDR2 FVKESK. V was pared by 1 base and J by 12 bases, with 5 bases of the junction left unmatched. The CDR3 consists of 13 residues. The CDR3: CASSQVRQGLQFF. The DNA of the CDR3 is TGTGCCAGCAGCCAAGTTCGACAGGGGCTGCAGTTCTTC.

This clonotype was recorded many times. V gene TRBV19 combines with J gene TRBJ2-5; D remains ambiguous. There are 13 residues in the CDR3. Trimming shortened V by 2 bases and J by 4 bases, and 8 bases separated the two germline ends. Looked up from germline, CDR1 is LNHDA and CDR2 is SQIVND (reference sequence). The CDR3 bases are TGTGCCAGTAGTATAACCACGGGAGAGACCCAGTACTTC. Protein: CASSITTGETQYF. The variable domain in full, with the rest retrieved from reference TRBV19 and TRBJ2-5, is DGGITQSPKYLFRKEGQNVTLSCEQNLNHDAMYWYRQDPGQGLRLIYYSQIVNDFQKGDIAEGYSVSREKKESFPLTVTSAQKNPTAFYLCASSITTGETQYFGPGTRLLVL.

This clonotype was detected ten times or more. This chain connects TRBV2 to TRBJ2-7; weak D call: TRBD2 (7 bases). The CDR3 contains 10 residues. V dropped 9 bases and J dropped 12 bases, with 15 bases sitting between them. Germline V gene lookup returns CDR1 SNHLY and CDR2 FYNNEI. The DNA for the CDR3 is TGTGCCAGTGACGGGGGGCGGCCGTACTTC. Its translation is CASDGGRPYF.

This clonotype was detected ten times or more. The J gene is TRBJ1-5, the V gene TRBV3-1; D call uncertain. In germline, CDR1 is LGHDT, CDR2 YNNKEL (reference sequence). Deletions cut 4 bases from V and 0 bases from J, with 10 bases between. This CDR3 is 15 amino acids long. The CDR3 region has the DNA TGTGCCAGCAGCCCCCGCGCCCTTAGCAATCAGCCCCAGCATTTT. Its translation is CASSPRALSNQPQHF.

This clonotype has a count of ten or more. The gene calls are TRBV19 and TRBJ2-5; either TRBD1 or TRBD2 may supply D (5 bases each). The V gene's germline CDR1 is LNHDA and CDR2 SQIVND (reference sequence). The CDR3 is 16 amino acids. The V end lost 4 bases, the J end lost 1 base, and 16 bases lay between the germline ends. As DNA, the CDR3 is TGTGCCAGTAGTACCGTATACGGGGCTCTCCAAGAGACCCAGTACTTC. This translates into CASSTVYGALQETQYF.

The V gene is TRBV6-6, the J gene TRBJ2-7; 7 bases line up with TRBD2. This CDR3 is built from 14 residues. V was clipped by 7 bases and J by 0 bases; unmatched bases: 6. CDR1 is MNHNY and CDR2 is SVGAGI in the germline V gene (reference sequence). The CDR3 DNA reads TGTGCCAGCACCAAGGGAGGGAGCTCCTACGAGCAGTACTTC. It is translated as CASTKGGSSYEQYF.

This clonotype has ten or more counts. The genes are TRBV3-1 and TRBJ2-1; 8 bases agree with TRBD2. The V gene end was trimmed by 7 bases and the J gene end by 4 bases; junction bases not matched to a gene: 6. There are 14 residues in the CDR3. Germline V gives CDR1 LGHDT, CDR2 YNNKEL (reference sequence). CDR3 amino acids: CASTPGGAYNEQFF. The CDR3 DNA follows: TGTGCCAGCACCCCGGGGGGGGCTTACAATGAGCAGTTCTTC.

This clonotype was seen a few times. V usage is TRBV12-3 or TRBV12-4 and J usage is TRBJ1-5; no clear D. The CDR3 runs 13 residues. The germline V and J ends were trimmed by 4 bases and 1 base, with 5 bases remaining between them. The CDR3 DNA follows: TGTGCCAGCAGTTCCCTAAGCAATCAGCCCCAGCATTTT. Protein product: CASSSLSNQPQHF.

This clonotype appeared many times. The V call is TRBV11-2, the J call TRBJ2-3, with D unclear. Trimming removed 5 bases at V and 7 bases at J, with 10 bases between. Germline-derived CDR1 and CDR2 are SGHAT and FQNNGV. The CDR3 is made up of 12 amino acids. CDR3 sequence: CASSPRSYTQYF. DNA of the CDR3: TGTGCCAGCAGCCCACGGTCGTATACGCAGTATTTT.

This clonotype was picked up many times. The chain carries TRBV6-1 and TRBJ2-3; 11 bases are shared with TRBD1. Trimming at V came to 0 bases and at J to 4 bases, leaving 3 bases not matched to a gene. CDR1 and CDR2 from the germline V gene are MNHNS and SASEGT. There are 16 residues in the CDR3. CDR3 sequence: CASSEAPGQGADTQYF. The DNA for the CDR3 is TGTGCCAGCAGTGAAGCTCCGGGACAGGGGGCAGATACGCAGTATTTT.

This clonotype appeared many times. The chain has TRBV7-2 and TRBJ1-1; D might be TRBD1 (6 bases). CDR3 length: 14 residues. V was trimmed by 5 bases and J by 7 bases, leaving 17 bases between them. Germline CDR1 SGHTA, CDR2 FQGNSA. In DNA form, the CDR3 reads TGTGCCAGCAGCAGGACAGCAAAATTAAATGAAGCTTTCTTT. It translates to CASSRTAKLNEAFF. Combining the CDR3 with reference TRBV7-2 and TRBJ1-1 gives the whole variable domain GAGVSQSPSNKVTEKGKDVELRCDPISGHTALYWYRQSLGQGLEFLIYFQGNSAPDKSGLPSDRFSAERTGGSVSTLTIQRTQQEDSAVYLCASSRTAKLNEAFFGQGTRLTVV.

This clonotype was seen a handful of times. The CDR3 DNA is TGTGCCAGCAGTGTTAAAGGGAACACTGAAGCTTTCTTT. Translated, it gives CASSVKGNTEAFF. V and J are TRBV2 and TRBJ1-1, with D unclear. Germline V gives CDR1 SNHLY, CDR2 FYNNEI. With 4 bases removed from V and 1 base from J, the gap between germline ends came to 7 bases. This CDR3 is 13 amino acids long.

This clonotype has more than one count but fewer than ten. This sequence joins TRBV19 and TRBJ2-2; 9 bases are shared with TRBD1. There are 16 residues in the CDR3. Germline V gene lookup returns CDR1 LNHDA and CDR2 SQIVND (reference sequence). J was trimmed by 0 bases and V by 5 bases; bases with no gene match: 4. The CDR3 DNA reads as TGTGCCAGTAGTCCGACAGGGGGGTCGAACACCGGGGAGCTGTTTTTT. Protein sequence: CASSPTGGSNTGELFF.

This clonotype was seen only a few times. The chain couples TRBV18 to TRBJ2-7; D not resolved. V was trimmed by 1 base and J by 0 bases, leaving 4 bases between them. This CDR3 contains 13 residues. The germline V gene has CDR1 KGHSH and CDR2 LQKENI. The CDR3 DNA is TGTGCCAGCTCACCACAAGACTCCTACGAGCAGTACTTC. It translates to CASSPQDSYEQYF.

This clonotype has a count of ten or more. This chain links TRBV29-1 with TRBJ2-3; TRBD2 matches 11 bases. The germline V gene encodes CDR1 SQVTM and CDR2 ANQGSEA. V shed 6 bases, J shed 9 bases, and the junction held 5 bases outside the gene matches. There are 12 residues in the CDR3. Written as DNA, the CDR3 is TGCAGCGTGACTAGCGGGGAATTAACGCAGTATTTT. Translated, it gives CSVTSGELTQYF.

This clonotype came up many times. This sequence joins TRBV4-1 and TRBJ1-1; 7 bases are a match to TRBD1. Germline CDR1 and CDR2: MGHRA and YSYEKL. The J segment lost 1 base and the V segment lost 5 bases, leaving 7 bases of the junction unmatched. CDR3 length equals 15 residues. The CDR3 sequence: CASSWEAGGNTEAFF. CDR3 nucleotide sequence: TGCGCCAGCAGCTGGGAGGCAGGGGGGAACACTGAAGCTTTCTTT.

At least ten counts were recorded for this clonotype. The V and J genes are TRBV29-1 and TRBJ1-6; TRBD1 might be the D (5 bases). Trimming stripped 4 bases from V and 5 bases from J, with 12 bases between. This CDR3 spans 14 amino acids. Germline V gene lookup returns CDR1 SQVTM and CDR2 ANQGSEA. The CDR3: CSVGEGRNNSPLHF. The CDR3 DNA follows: TGCAGCGTTGGAGAGGGACGGAATAATTCACCCCTCCACTTT.